A single sample gave rise to the 20 T cell receptor beta chains below, sequenced in a study of Ad26.COV2.S vaccination and SARS-CoV-2 variants. This sample's treatment: approximately 18 received Ad26.COV2.S at low or high dose, single or two shots; roughly 5 received placebo; per-sample allocation not given. Samples analyzed were those drawn on day 63 after the first vaccine or placebo injection. Clones were sequenced by immunoSEQ multiplex PCR, and TCRdb holds only the in-frame ones, with some missing. The sample has some 250,000 clones, approximately 90% seen once; the top ten hold approximately 11%. The sequenced sample was peripheral blood, obtained in a trial of Ad26.COV2.S vaccine versus placebo. The receptors were sampled from a person between 18 and 65 years old who received the Ad26.COV2.S COVID-19 vaccine or a placebo.

The chain links TRBV5-1 to TRBJ1-2; D call uncertain. Per germline, CDR1 SGHRS and CDR2 YFSETQ. V shed 3 bases and J shed 0 bases, with 9 bases lying between them. The CDR3 has 14 residues. CDR3 DNA sequence: TGCGCCAGCAGCTCGACAACCGCTAACTATGGCTACACCTTC. This codes for CASSSTTANYGYTF.

V is TRBV27 and J is TRBJ2-5; D gene uncertain. Deletions cut 4 bases from V and 4 bases from J, with 16 bases between. Germline assignment: CDR1 MNHEY and CDR2 SMNVEV (reference sequence). This CDR3 is built from 15 residues. The chain's CDR3 is CASSSYSDLRETQYF. The CDR3 coding sequence is TGTGCCAGCAGTTCGTACAGCGACCTCCGAGAGACCCAGTACTTC.

CDR3 amino acids: CASSLASWGAGEKLFF. The CDR3 DNA is TGTGCCAGCAGCTTAGCGTCATGGGGGGCCGGGGAAAAACTGTTTTTT. The rearrangement uses TRBV7-6 and TRBJ1-4; D might be TRBD1 (6 bases). Between the trimmed V and J ends, which lost 0 bases and 8 bases, there was a span of 16 bases. Germline CDR1 reads SGHVS; CDR2 reads FNYEAQ. This CDR3 has 16 amino acids.

V and J are TRBV29-1 and TRBJ1-1; TRBD1 is a possible D gene (6 bases). V dropped 1 base and J dropped 8 bases, with 17 bases sitting between them. From germline, CDR1 is SQVTM and CDR2 ANQGSEA. The CDR3 consists of 14 residues. The CDR3 region has the DNA TGCAGCGTTGAAGCCGGCTTCTCAGGGGCCGAAGCTTTCTTT. It yields the protein CSVEAGFSGAEAFF.

CDR3 sequence (DNA): TGTGCCAGTAGATCCGGACAGTATAGCAATCAGCCCCAGCATTTT. Its protein is CASRSGQYSNQPQHF. The chain joins TRBV19 to TRBJ1-5; a weak D match, TRBD1 (6 bases). The germline V gene encodes CDR1 LNHDA and CDR2 SQIVND (reference sequence). V dropped 6 bases and J dropped 0 bases, with 12 bases sitting between them. The CDR3 loop spans 15 amino acids.

This clone was recorded once. The chain has TRBV27 and TRBJ1-1; 8 bases are a match to TRBD1. CDR1 MNHEY and CDR2 SMNVEV come from the germline V gene (reference sequence). V dropped 2 bases and J dropped 1; count of bases not matched to a gene: 6. There are 16 residues in the CDR3. The CDR3 nucleotides are TGTGCCAGCAGTTTACGACAGGGGTTAAAGAACACTGAAGCTTTCTTT. Encoded protein: CASSLRQGLKNTEAFF.

The chain combines TRBV6-2 or TRBV6-3 with TRBJ1-5; the match to TRBD1 covers 9 bases. The V and J ends lost 5 bases and 6 bases, in that order; junction bases with no gene match: 2. This CDR3 spans 13 amino acids. The germline V gene has CDR1 MNHEY and CDR2 SVGEGT. CDR3 bases: TGTGCCAGCAGTATACAGGGGGCTCAGCCCCAGCATTTT. The encoded protein is CASSIQGAQPQHF.

This chain uses TRBV4-3 with TRBJ2-7, with a tentative D call TRBD1 (6 bases). The germline V and J ends were trimmed by 0 bases and 3 bases, with 24 bases remaining between them. The germline V gene has CDR1 LGHNA and CDR2 YSLEER. CDR3 length equals 19 residues. In DNA form, the CDR3 reads TGCGCCAGCAGCCAAGAGAGTCAGGGGAGTCACCTATCTTTCTACGAGCAGTACTTC. Amino acids: CASSQESQGSHLSFYEQYF.

The table lists this clone with a count of one. The chain combines TRBV4-3 with TRBJ2-5; TRBD2 matches 11 bases. Germline loops: CDR1 LGHNA, CDR2 YSLEER. The CDR3 is 17 amino acids. V lost 2 bases, J lost 10 bases, and 15 bases stayed unmatched. CDR3 amino acids: CASSQLRSLAGGEDQYF. Here the CDR3 DNA reads TGCGCCAGCAGCCAACTAAGGTCCCTAGCGGGAGGCGAGGACCAGTACTTC.

The rearrangement links TRBV6-5 to TRBJ1-4; D remains ambiguous. The V gene lost 6 bases and the J gene lost 12 bases, with 17 bases spanning the gap. The CDR3 loop spans 13 amino acids. Germline V lookup: CDR1 MNHEY, CDR2 SVGAGI. The chain's CDR3 is CASSLTTGVELFF. CDR3 nucleotides: TGTGCCAGCAGCTTAACGACGGGAGTCGAACTGTTTTTT.

This chain uses TRBV9 with TRBJ2-2; 8 nucleotides align to TRBD2. The germline V gene has CDR1 SGDLS and CDR2 YYNGEE. The trim removed 0 bases at V and 3 bases at J, leaving 7 bases unmatched. The CDR3 spans 17 residues. CDR3 DNA sequence: TGTGCCAGCAGCGTAGCCCCCGGGAGGGGCGACACCGGGGAGCTGTTTTTT. It codes for CASSVAPGRGDTGELFF.

The V gene is TRBV7-2, the J gene TRBJ2-2; TRBD2 aligns across 9 bases. The V gene end was trimmed by 3 bases and the J gene end by 4 bases; junction bases not matched to a gene: 0. This CDR3 comprises 14 residues. The germline gives CDR1 SGHTA, CDR2 FQGNSA. CDR3 residues: CASSFSGSTGELFF. CDR3 in DNA: TGTGCCAGCAGCTTTAGCGGGAGCACCGGGGAGCTGTTTTTT. Full variable domain (outside the CDR3, taken from reference TRBV7-2 and TRBJ2-2): GAGVSQSPSNKVTEKGKDVELRCDPISGHTALYWYRQSLGQGLEFLIYFQGNSAPDKSGLPSDRFSAERTGGSVSTLTIQRTQQEDSAVYLCASSFSGSTGELFFGEGSRLTVL.

The V and J genes are TRBV7-9 and TRBJ1-6; perhaps TRBD1 as D (6 bases). CDR3 length: 16 residues. Germline loops: CDR1 SEHNR, CDR2 FQNEAQ (reference sequence). Trimming took off 5 bases at V and 5 bases at J, with 16 bases between the two ends. CDR3 DNA: TGTGCCAGCAGCCCCCGGAGAGGGGGGGATAATTCACCCCTCCACTTT. Its protein product is CASSPRRGGDNSPLHF.

This clone was detected once. The CDR3 DNA reads TGTGCCAGCTCAGCCGGGACAGGGGGCGCCTCTAATGAAAAACTGTTTTTT. Translating gives CASSAGTGGASNEKLFF. J is TRBJ1-4 and V is TRBV18, with TRBD1 matching over 12 bases. The CDR3 sequence is 17 residues long. After removal of 5 bases from V and 3 bases from J, the junction contained 7 bases not matched to a gene. The germline CDR1 and CDR2 sequences are KGHSH and LQKENI.

This clone was detected only a few times. The V and J genes are TRBV11-1 and TRBJ2-3; D gene unclear. The CDR3 covers 14 residues. The germline V and J ends were trimmed by 1 base and 1 base, with 6 bases remaining between them. Germline V gene sequence: CDR1 SGHAT, CDR2 FQDESV (reference sequence). The CDR3 region has the DNA TGTGCCAGCAGCTTAGGGGTAGGCACAGATACGCAGTATTTT. Translating gives CASSLGVGTDTQYF.

This clone was found once. The rearrangement links TRBV24-1 to TRBJ1-4; weak D call: TRBD1 (6 bases). Germline V lookup: CDR1 KGHDR, CDR2 SFDVKD. Trimming took 4 bases from V and 0 from J, leaving 8 bases between them. The CDR3 has 15 residues. The CDR3 DNA follows: TGTGCCACCAGTGACCACAGGGCAACTAATGAAAAACTGTTTTTT. It codes for CATSDHRATNEKLFF.

This clone was recorded once. The chain combines TRBV6-5 with TRBJ1-2; TRBD1 agrees at 10 bases. With 11 bases clipped from V and 8 bases from J, the junction kept 14 bases outside the gene matches. The length of the CDR3 is 14 residues. CDR1 and CDR2 from the germline V gene are MNHEY and SVGAGI. In DNA form, the CDR3 reads TGTGCCGGTTTAACTCGGGACAGGGGAAACGGCTACACCTTC. Translated: CAGLTRDRGNGYTF.

This clone was detected a few times. V usage is TRBV6-2 or TRBV6-3 and J usage is TRBJ2-1; 9 bases are a match to TRBD1. V lost 5 bases and J lost 6; bases outside the gene matches: 5. Germline-derived CDR1 and CDR2 are MNHEY and SVGEGT. This CDR3 spans 14 amino acids. CDR3 sequence (DNA): TGTGCCAGCAGTACGAGGACAGGGGCCAATGAGCAGTTCTTC. It codes for CASSTRTGANEQFF.

This rearrangement joins TRBV12-5 to TRBJ2-7; TRBD1 aligns across 10 bases. The CDR3 consists of 14 residues. Losses at the gene ends were 7 bases for V and 2 bases for J; bases not matched to a gene: 5. The germline gives CDR1 LGHNT, CDR2 FRNRAP. CDR3 loop: CASAPGTGAYEQYF. In nucleotides, the CDR3 is TGTGCTAGTGCCCCCGGGACAGGGGCCTACGAGCAGTACTTC.

The chain carries TRBV5-1 and TRBJ2-7; TRBD1 matches 8 bases. V trimming: 2 bases; J trimming: 1 base; junction bases outside the gene matches: 8. The CDR3 length is 16 residues. Germline values: CDR1 SGHRS, CDR2 YFSETQ. The CDR3 region is CASSLRQGTLSYEQYF. CDR3 nucleotides: TGCGCCAGCAGCTTAAGACAGGGGACCCTATCCTACGAGCAGTACTTC.